The clone carrying this TCR beta chain showed up many times. Its antigen is unknown. This CDR3 has 11 residues. V lost 3 bases and J 13 bases, leaving 14 bases between the germline ends. CDR1 and CDR2 from the germline V gene are SQVTM and ANQGSEA. This entry is derived from a study of blood T cells in healthy people across ages. Peripheral blood from each donor was collected in a volume of 8.5 to 10 milliliters. The use of a sample-barcoded 5' primer and a J-beta primer mix characterized a second PCR of about 7 to 12 cycles. Each CDR3 protein is one row after TCRdb ran MiXCR on the 5' RACE reads. The data hold about a million distinct CDR3 sequences, with roughly half observed a single time. Study-wide results and limits: With donor CMV status unknown, expanded clonotype changes were possibly confounded.

This receptor was taken from a woman in her fifties or sixties in good health. The genes are TRBV29-1 and TRBJ2-3; perhaps D is TRBD1 or TRBD2 (5 bases each). Sequences were obtained from blood. The DNA of the CDR3 is TGCAGCGTTGACGGGGCCGGCGGCAAGTATTTT. As protein: CSVDGAGGKYF.